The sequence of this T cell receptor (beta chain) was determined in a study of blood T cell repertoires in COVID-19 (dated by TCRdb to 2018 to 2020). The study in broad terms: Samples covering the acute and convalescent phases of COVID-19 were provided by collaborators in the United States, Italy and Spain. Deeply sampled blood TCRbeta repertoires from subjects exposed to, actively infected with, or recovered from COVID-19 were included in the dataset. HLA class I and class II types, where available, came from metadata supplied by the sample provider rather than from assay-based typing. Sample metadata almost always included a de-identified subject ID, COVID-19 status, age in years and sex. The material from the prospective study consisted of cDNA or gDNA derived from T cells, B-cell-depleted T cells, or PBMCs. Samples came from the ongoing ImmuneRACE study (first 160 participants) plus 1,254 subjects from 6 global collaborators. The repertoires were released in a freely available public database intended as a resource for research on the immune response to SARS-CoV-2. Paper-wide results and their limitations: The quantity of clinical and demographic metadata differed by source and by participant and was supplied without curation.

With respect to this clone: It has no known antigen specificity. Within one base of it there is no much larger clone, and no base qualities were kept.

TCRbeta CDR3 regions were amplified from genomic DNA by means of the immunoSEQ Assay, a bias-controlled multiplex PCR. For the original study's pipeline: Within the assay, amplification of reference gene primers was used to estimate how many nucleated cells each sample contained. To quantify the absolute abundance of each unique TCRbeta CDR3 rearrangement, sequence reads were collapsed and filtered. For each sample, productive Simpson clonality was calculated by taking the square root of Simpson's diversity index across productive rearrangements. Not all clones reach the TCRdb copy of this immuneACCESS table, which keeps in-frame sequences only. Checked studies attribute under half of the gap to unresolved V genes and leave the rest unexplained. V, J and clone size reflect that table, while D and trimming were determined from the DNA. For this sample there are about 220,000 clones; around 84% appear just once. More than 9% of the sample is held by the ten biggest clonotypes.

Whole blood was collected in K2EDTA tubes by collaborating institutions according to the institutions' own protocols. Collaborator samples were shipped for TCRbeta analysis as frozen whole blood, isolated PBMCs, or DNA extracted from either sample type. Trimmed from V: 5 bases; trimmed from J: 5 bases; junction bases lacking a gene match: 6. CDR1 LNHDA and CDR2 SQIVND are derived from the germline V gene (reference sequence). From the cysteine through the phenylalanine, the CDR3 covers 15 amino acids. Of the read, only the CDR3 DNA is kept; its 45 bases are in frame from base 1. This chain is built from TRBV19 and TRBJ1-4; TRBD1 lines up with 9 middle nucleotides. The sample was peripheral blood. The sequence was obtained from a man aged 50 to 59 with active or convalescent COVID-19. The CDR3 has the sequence CASSVNRGQNEKLFF. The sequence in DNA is TGTGCCAGTAGTGTAAACAGGGGGCAAAATGAAAAACTGTTTTTT. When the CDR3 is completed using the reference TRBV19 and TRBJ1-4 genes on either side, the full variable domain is DGGITQSPKYLFRKEGQNVTLSCEQNLNHDAMYWYRQDPGQGLRLIYYSQIVNDFQKGDIAEGYSVSREKKESFPLTVTSAQKNPTAFYLCASSVNRGQNEKLFFGSGTQLSVL.